This T cell receptor beta chain was sequenced for a study of OX40 agonist ivuxolimab in advanced cancers. Study in general: The group had a mean age of about 65 years, ranged from roughly 20 to 80, and was around 82% male. Overall study results and limits: Among the lowest levels of clonal expansion were found in partial responders at 0.1-3.0 mg/kg.

In the case of this clone: Its antigen is not identified.

Only in-frame clones appear in the TCRdb table, and some are missing; sequencing was by immunoSEQ multiplex PCR. The repertoire holds approximately 45,000 clones, with less than 90% as singletons. Researchers took blood at baseline, on cycle 4 day 1, and on cycle 7 day 1. This sample comprised CD4+ or CD8+ T cells sorted from blood, obtained in a trial of the OX40 agonist ivuxolimab. This TCR came from an adult with an advanced solid tumor such as melanoma, head and neck, liver or kidney cancer.

The CDR3 sequence: CASTYLGTGKTEAFF. DNA of the CDR3: TGTGCCAGCACCTACCTAGGGACAGGGAAGACTGAAGCTTTCTTT. V and J are TRBV27 and TRBJ1-1; TRBD1 agrees at 9 bases. Germline V gene data show CDR1 as MNHEY and CDR2 as SMNVEV (reference sequence). This CDR3 comprises 15 residues. V lost 7 bases and J lost 5; bases outside the gene matches: 11.